The 10 T cell receptor beta chains listed next were all sequenced from one sample in a study of blood T cells in healthy people across ages (dated by TCRdb to between 2014 and 2016). Libraries were prepared through 5' RACE. Sequenced on an Illumina HiSeq 2500. A second PCR of roughly 6 to 11 cycles was run with a J-beta primer mix and a sample-barcoded 5' primer. The public reads were reprocessed in TCRdb via fastp at Q25 and MiXCR, keeping in-frame beta chains. When rows share a CDR3 protein, they turn into one entry using the most common DNA and genes. This sample has 1.6 million or so distinct CDR3 sequences in its table, and around 35% of those were observed once. 10% to 12% of the sample belongs to the ten largest clones. Sample: blood. Every receptor here comes from a woman aged 25 to 39 in good health.

Concerning this clonotype: Mismatch with germline at one junction end may stem from a read error. The rearrangement links TRBV5-5 to TRBJ2-3; D not resolved. The CDR3 has 15 residues. The V gene's germline CDR1 is SGHKS and CDR2 YYEKEE (reference sequence). CDR3 in amino acids: CANSPLASRTDTQYF. The CDR3 DNA reads TGTGCCAACAGCCCACTGGCGTCTCGGACAGATACGCAGTATTTT. The complete variable domain, with remaining parts taken from reference TRBV5-5 and TRBJ2-3, reads DAGVTQSPTHLIKTRGQQVTLRCSPISGHKSVSWYQQVLGQGPQFIFQYYEKEERGRGNFPDRFSARQFPNYSSELNVNALLLGDSALYLCANSPLASRTDTQYFGPGTRLTVL.

The chain uses TRBV12-3 or TRBV12-4 and TRBJ2-7; TRBD2 aligns across 14 bases. The CDR3 has 17 amino acids. Trimming cost V 6 bases and J 4 bases; bases outside gene matches: 11. CDR3 in DNA: TGTGCCAGCAGCCTGACTAGCGGGGGGGCCATTTGGTACGAGCAGTACTTC. Amino acid sequence: CASSLTSGGAIWYEQYF.

This clonotype was observed at least ten times. This chain uses TRBV5-1 with TRBJ2-1; D is uncertain. CDR3 length: 15 residues. Germline lookup yields CDR1 SGHRS and CDR2 YFSETQ. Trimming cost V 2 bases and J 5 bases, with 14 bases left between them. CDR3 sequence: CASSLWSRGDNEQFF. For the CDR3, the DNA is TGCGCCAGCAGCTTATGGTCCCGCGGCGACAATGAGCAGTTCTTC.

The rearrangement joins TRBV28 to TRBJ2-7, with TRBD2 identical over 11 bases. The germline gives CDR1 MDHEN, CDR2 SYDVKM. Unmatched junction bases numbered 10, after V lost 10 bases and J lost 5 bases. The CDR3 is made up of 14 amino acids. The CDR3, as DNA: TGTGCCAACAAACTAGCGGGAGAAGAAAACGAGCAGTACTTC. It yields the protein CANKLAGEENEQYF.

A few counts support this clonotype. The chain carries TRBV12-3 or TRBV12-4 and TRBJ2-1; TRBD1 might be the D (6 bases). V gave up 6 bases and J gave up 10 bases, with 13 bases separating them. CDR3 length: 12 amino acids. Written as DNA, the CDR3 is TGTGCCAGCAGCTCTAGGGGGACAGAGCAGTTCTTC. Encoded protein: CASSSRGTEQFF.

The V call is TRBV28, the J call TRBJ1-2; TRBD1 matches at 7 bases. CDR3 length equals 14 residues. The germline gives CDR1 MDHEN, CDR2 SYDVKM. Trimming cost V 3 bases and J 8 bases; bases outside gene matches: 9. The CDR3 protein is CASSFPLTGKGYTF. CDR3 in DNA: TGTGCCAGCAGTTTCCCGTTGACAGGGAAGGGCTACACCTTC.

In regard to this clonotype: A much larger clone differs by one base, so this may be a read error. The chain recombines TRBV11-2 with TRBJ2-7; TRBD2 matches 12 bases. The CDR3 covers 16 residues. CDR1 and CDR2 (germline): SGHAT, FQNNGV. Trimming removed 5 bases from V and 4 bases from J; junction bases left unmatched: 9. Written as DNA, the CDR3 is TGTGCCAGCAGCCCCGAGACTAGCGGGAGAGTGTACGAGCAGTACTTC. It specifies CASSPETSGRVYEQYF.

V usage is TRBV7-6 and J usage is TRBJ1-1; TRBD1 agrees at 8 bases. V was clipped by 6 bases and J by 2 bases; unmatched bases: 5. The germline gives CDR1 SGHVS, CDR2 FNYEAQ. The CDR3 has 14 amino acids. CDR3: CASSRQGINTEAFF. CDR3 DNA: TGTGCCAGCAGTAGACAGGGGATCAACACTGAAGCTTTCTTT.

This clonotype was seen a handful of times. The V gene is TRBV5-1, the J gene TRBJ1-2; D gene uncertain. Germline CDR1 SGHRS, CDR2 YFSETQ. The CDR3 loop spans 14 amino acids. The V gene lost 0 bases and the J gene lost 4 bases, with 10 bases spanning the gap. The CDR3 region has the DNA TGCGCCAGCAGCTTGGGCCCCGCTGTCTATGGCTACACCTTC. Translating it yields CASSLGPAVYGYTF. Combining the CDR3 with reference TRBV5-1 and TRBJ1-2 gives the whole variable domain KAGVTQTPRYLIKTRGQQVTLSCSPISGHRSVSWYQQTPGQGLQFLFEYFSETQRNKGNFPGRFSGRQFSNSRSEMNVSTLELGDSALYLCASSLGPAVYGYTFGSGTRLTVV.

This chain connects TRBV30 to TRBJ1-2; TRBD1 matches 7 bases. Per the germline V gene, CDR1 is GTSNPN and CDR2 is SVGIG (reference sequence). This CDR3 region has 13 residues. After removal of 0 bases from V and 6 bases from J, the junction contained 4 bases not matched to a gene. CDR3 protein: CAWSVRQGDGYTF. DNA for the CDR3: TGTGCCTGGAGTGTACGGCAGGGGGATGGCTACACCTTC.